These 4 T cell receptor beta chains were all obtained from the same sample, sequenced in a study of blood T cells in healthy people across ages. The authors ran a second PCR of roughly 6 to 12 cycles using a sample-barcoded 5' primer and a J-beta primer mix. TCRdb re-derived calls from the 5' RACE reads in MiXCR, one entry per CDR3 protein. The sample has 700,000 to 950,000 distinct CDR3 sequences, 40% to 45% seen once. Source material: blood. These receptors all stem from an older woman in good health.

V usage is TRBV20-1 and J usage is TRBJ2-1, with 10 positions matching TRBD1. This CDR3 spans 12 amino acids. From germline, CDR1 is DFQATT and CDR2 SNEGSKA (reference sequence). CDR3 coding DNA: TGCAGCGGGACAGGGGCTTACAATGAGCAGTTCTTC. Protein: CSGTGAYNEQFF.

The V call is TRBV13, the J call TRBJ2-7, with D possibly TRBD1 on 6 matching bases. Trimming removed 3 bases at V and 4 bases at J, with 16 bases between. The CDR3 consists of 15 residues. Germline CDR1 is PRHDT and CDR2 is FYEKMQ (reference sequence). The CDR3 nucleotides read TGTGCCAGCAGCTTTTTTTTCAGGGGCAGGTACGAGCAGTACTTC. Its protein is CASSFFFRGRYEQYF.

This clonotype has just a few counts. This rearrangement joins TRBV10-3 to TRBJ2-5, with D unclear. The V gene's germline CDR1 is ENHRY and CDR2 SYGVKD. This CDR3 region has 13 residues. V lost 4 bases and J lost 1, with 7 bases in between. The CDR3 DNA sequence: TGTGCCATCAGTGGGAATATCCAAGAGACCCAGTACTTC. Translation gives CAISGNIQETQYF.

A few counts support this clonotype. The gene calls are TRBV7-9 and TRBJ1-4; possibly TRBD1 for D (6 bases). Germline V CDR1 and CDR2: SEHNR, FQNEAQ (reference sequence). The V and J ends lost 5 bases and 6 bases respectively, with 16 bases between them. The CDR3 totals 15 residues. DNA of the CDR3: TGTGCCAGCAGCCTGGGACACAACCCCCATGAAAAACTGTTTTTT. It yields the protein CASSLGHNPHEKLFF.